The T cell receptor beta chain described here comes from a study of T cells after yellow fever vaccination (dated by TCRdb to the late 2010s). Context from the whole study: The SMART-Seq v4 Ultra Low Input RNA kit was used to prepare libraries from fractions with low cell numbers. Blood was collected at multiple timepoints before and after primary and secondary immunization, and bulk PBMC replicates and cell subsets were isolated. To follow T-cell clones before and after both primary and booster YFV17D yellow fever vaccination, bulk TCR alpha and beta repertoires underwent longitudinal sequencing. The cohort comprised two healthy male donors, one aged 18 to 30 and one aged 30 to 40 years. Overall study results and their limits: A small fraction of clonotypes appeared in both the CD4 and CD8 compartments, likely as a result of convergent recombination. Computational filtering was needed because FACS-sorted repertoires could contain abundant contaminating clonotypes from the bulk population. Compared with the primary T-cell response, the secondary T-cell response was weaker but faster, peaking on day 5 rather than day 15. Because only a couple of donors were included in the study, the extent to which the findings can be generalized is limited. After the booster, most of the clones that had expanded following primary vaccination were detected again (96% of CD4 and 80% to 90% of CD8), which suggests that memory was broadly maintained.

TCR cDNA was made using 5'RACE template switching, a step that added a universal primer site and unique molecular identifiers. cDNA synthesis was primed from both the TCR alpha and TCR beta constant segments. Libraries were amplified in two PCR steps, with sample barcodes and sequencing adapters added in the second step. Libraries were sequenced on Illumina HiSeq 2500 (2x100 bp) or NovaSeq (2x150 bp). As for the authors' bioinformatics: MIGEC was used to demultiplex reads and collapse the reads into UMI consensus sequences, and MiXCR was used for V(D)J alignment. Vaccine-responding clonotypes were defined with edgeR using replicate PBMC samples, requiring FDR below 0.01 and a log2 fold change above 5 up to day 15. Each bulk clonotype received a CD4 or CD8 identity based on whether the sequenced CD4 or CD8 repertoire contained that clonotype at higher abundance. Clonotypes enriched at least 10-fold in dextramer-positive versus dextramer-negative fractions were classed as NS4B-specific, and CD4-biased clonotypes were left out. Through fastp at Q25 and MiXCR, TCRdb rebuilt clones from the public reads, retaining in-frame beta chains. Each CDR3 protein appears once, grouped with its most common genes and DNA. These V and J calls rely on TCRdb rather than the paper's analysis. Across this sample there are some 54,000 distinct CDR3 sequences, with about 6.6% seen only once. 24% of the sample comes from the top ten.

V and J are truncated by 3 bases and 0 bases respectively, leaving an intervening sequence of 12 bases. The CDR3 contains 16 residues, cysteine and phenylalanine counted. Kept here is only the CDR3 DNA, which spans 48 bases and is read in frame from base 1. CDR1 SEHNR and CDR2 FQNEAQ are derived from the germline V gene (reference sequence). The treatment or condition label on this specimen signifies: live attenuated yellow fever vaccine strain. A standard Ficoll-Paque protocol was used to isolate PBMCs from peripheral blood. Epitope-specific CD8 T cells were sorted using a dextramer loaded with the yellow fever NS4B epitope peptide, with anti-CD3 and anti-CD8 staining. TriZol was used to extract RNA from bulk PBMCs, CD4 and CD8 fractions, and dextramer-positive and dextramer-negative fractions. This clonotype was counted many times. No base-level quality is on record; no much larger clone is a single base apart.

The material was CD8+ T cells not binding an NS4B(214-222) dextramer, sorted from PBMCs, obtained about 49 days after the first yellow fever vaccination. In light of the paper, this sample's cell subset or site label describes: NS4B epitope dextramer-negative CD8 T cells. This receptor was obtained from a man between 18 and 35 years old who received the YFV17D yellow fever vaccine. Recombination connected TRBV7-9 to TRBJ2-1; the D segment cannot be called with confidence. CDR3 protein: CASSFLVASSYNEQFF. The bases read TGTGCCAGCAGCTTTCTGGTCGCGAGCTCCTACAATGAGCAGTTCTTC.